The TCR beta chain described here comes from a study of CD8+ T cells in alopecia areata. Treatment here: oral pan-JAK inhibitor, 5-10 mg twice daily. The CDR3 runs to 16 residues. J gave up 1 base and V 0 bases, and 2 bases lay outside the gene matches. Looked up from germline, CDR1 is SGHKS and CDR2 is YYEKEE (reference sequence). Isolated RNA was reverse transcribed into cDNA used as the sequencing template. Clones were read by immunoSEQ multiplex PCR, and TCRdb kept only the in-frame ones, dropping some. The sample lists 110,000 or so clones; roughly 56% were seen once. The TCR comes from a human donor with alopecia areata. The chain employs TRBV5-5 and TRBJ2-3; the match to TRBD2 covers 10 bases. Sequencing was performed on CD4+ T cells sorted from blood, taken at week 24, from a patient treated with tofacitinib. Here the CDR3 DNA reads TGTGCCAGCAGCTTGGGGACTAGCGGTGGCACAGATACGCAGTATTTT. Its protein is CASSLGTSGGTDTQYF.